The 13 T cell receptor beta chains below come from one sample, sequenced in a study of blood T cell repertoires in COVID-19. Using immunoSEQ multiplex PCR, the repertoire was profiled, and TCRdb retains in-frame clones only, with some absent. The sample yields 450,000 or so clones, 90% seen once. Material: PBMCs or T cells enriched from blood (not recorded which). These receptors all stem from a man younger than 30 who had recovered from COVID-19.

The DNA of the CDR3 is TGCGCCAGCAGCTGGAGAGGAGAGGCTGAAGCTTTCTTT. Its protein is CASSWRGEAEAFF. The V call is TRBV5-1, the J call TRBJ1-1, with D uncertain. The germline V gene has CDR1 SGHRS and CDR2 YFSETQ. The CDR3 runs 13 residues. Deletions cut 3 bases from V and 6 bases from J, with 12 bases between.

The rearrangement uses TRBV30 and TRBJ2-3; 12 bases map to TRBD2. The CDR3 sequence is 18 residues long. Per the germline V gene, CDR1 is GTSNPN and CDR2 is SVGIG (reference sequence). V was pared by 3 bases and J by 6 bases, with 16 bases of the junction left unmatched. The CDR3 loop is CAWRSSRTSGMVTDTQYF. DNA for the CDR3: TGTGCCTGGAGAAGTTCGAGGACTAGCGGGATGGTTACCGATACGCAGTATTTT. The full variable domain, in which reference TRBV30 and TRBJ2-3 provide the parts outside the CDR3, is SQTIHQWPATLVQPVGSPLSLECTVEGTSNPNLYWYRQAAGRGLQLLFYSVGIGQISSEVPQNLSASRPQDRQFILSSKKLLLSDSGFYLCAWRSSRTSGMVTDTQYFGPGTRLTVL.

The V call is TRBV2, the J call TRBJ1-2; D not resolved. V lost 3 bases and J lost 2, with 10 bases in between. CDR3 length equals 14 residues. Germline V lookup: CDR1 SNHLY, CDR2 FYNNEI. CDR3 loop: CASSDVGRNYGYTF. For the CDR3, the DNA is TGTGCCAGCAGTGACGTCGGCAGGAACTATGGCTACACCTTC.

This rearrangement joins TRBV28 to TRBJ1-4; 9 nucleotides match TRBD1. The CDR3 sequence is 15 residues long. Germline loops: CDR1 MDHEN, CDR2 SYDVKM. V trimming: 3 bases; J trimming: 8 bases; junction bases outside the gene matches: 7. The CDR3 here is CASSFPGTGSEKLFF. The CDR3 region has the DNA TGTGCCAGCAGTTTCCCCGGGACAGGGTCGGAAAAACTGTTTTTT.

The gene calls are TRBV3-1 (or the pseudogene TRBV3-2) and TRBJ1-1; D is unresolved. Germline-derived CDR1 and CDR2 are LGHDT and YNNKEL (reference sequence). Trimming cost V 4 bases and J 5 bases, with 14 bases left between them. CDR3 length equals 14 residues. The CDR3 sequence is CASSLYSVETEAFF. The CDR3 region has the DNA TGTGCCAGCAGCCTATACTCGGTGGAGACTGAAGCTTTCTTT.

V is TRBV4-1 and J is TRBJ1-1, with D tentatively TRBD1 (6 bases). V dropped 4 bases and J dropped 1 base, with 10 bases sitting between them. The CDR3 has 14 residues. Germline CDR1 and CDR2: MGHRA and YSYEKL. The CDR3 DNA reads TGCGCCAGCAGCCCTAGGGGGGGGAACACTGAAGCTTTCTTT. Translated: CASSPRGGNTEAFF.

This chain joins TRBV3-1 (or the pseudogene TRBV3-2) and TRBJ1-4; 9 bases align to TRBD1. Germline V gives CDR1 LGHDT, CDR2 YNNKEL (reference sequence). CDR3 length: 16 residues. J lost 7 bases, V lost 1 base, and 7 bases had no gene match. CDR3 bases: TGTGCCAGCAGCCAAGGTATCGGGACAGGGCCTGAAAAACTGTTTTTT. Translation gives CASSQGIGTGPEKLFF.

CDR3 coding DNA: TGCGCCAGTTCCGGTGACAGGGGGCTGGACACCGGGGAGCTGTTTTTT. It encodes CASSGDRGLDTGELFF. This chain joins TRBV5-1 and TRBJ2-2, with 10 nucleotides matching TRBD1. Germline V CDR1 and CDR2: SGHRS, YFSETQ. This CDR3 has 16 residues. V lost 8 bases and J lost 3; bases outside the gene matches: 10.

This chain uses TRBV27 with TRBJ2-2, with 10 bases matching TRBD1. V was pared by 6 bases and J by 8 bases, with 9 bases of the junction left unmatched. The germline V gene encodes CDR1 MNHEY and CDR2 SMNVEV (reference sequence). The CDR3 is 15 amino acids. For the CDR3, the DNA is TGTGCCAGCAGAAAAGGGGACAGGGGTTCGGGGGAGCTGTTTTTT. It yields the protein CASRKGDRGSGELFF.

The V gene is TRBV11-2, the J gene TRBJ2-1; D may be TRBD1 (5 bases). Germline V gives CDR1 SGHAT, CDR2 FQNNGV. This CDR3 is 13 amino acids long. Trimming shortened V by 4 bases and J by 5 bases, and 9 bases separated the two germline ends. The DNA for the CDR3 is TGTGCCAGCAGCTCTGACAGAAACAATGAGCAGTTCTTC. It is translated as CASSSDRNNEQFF.

The V gene is TRBV6-5, the J gene TRBJ1-2, with D unresolved. The length of the CDR3 is 15 residues. V was cut by 7 bases and J by 1 base, with 16 bases left in between. CDR1 and CDR2 (germline): MNHEY, SVGAGI. CDR3 amino acids: CASTQSAVHNYGYTF. In nucleotides, the CDR3 is TGTGCCAGCACCCAATCTGCGGTGCATAACTATGGCTACACCTTC.

This chain uses TRBV9 with TRBJ1-1; no clear D. The germline CDR1 and CDR2 sequences are SGDLS and YYNGEE. V was trimmed by 3 bases and J by 0 bases, leaving 12 bases between them. CDR3 length equals 15 residues. The CDR3 DNA reads as TGTGCCAGCAGCGAGCACCCCAAGATGAACACTGAAGCTTTCTTT. Amino acids: CASSEHPKMNTEAFF.

J is TRBJ1-2 and V is TRBV5-4; D remains unclear. The CDR3 sequence is 15 residues long. Trimming took off 0 bases at V and 4 bases at J, with 13 bases between the two ends. Per the germline V gene, CDR1 is SGHNT and CDR2 is YYREEE (reference sequence). CDR3 sequence: CASSLAGSDGYGYTF. The CDR3 DNA follows: TGTGCCAGCAGCTTGGCGGGTTCAGACGGCTATGGCTACACCTTC.